These 5 T cell receptor beta chains were all obtained from the same sample, sequenced in a study of OX40 agonist ivuxolimab in advanced cancers. Sequencing used immunoSEQ multiplex PCR; TCRdb keeps in-frame clones, though not all of them. The table includes more than 75,000 clones, roughly 84% detected once. The starting material was CD4+ or CD8+ T cells sorted from blood, obtained in a trial of the OX40 agonist ivuxolimab. The origin of the receptors is an adult with an advanced solid tumor such as melanoma, head and neck, liver or kidney cancer.

This sequence joins TRBV6-5 and TRBJ2-5, with D perhaps matching TRBD1 (6 bases). Germline V gene lookup returns CDR1 MNHEY and CDR2 SVGAGI. V lost 5 bases and J lost 5, with 9 bases in between. CDR3 size: 12 residues. CDR3 in amino acids: CASSPQGETQYF. The CDR3, as DNA: TGTGCCAGCAGTCCTCAGGGGGAGACCCAGTACTTC.

The V and J genes are TRBV10-2 and TRBJ2-3; D uncertain. The germline V gene encodes CDR1 WSHSY and CDR2 SAAADI. V gave up 2 bases and J gave up 4 bases, with 4 bases separating them. The CDR3 contains 12 residues. CDR3 protein: CASSEGPDTQYF. The CDR3 bases are TGCGCCAGCAGTGAGGGACCAGATACGCAGTATTTT.

CDR3 DNA: TGTGCCAGCAGTTTACGGAAATTACTAGCGGGGACCTACAATGAGCAGTTCTTC. Translated: CASSLRKLLAGTYNEQFF. This chain joins TRBV27 and TRBJ2-1, with 10 bases that match TRBD2. The CDR3 contains 18 residues. The germline V gene encodes CDR1 MNHEY and CDR2 SMNVEV (reference sequence). Unmatched junction bases numbered 9, after V lost 2 bases and J lost 2 bases.

The V call is TRBV5-1, the J call TRBJ1-5, with D possibly matching TRBD1 (6 bases). CDR3 size: 14 residues. The V gene lost 0 bases and the J gene lost 4 bases, with 8 bases spanning the gap. Germline CDR1 and CDR2: SGHRS and YFSETQ. CDR3 in amino acids: CASSLAGTNQPQHF. CDR3 bases: TGCGCCAGCAGCTTGGCGGGGACAAATCAGCCCCAGCATTTT.

This chain uses TRBV28 with TRBJ2-7, with 10 bases that match TRBD2. Trimming cost V 2 bases and J 3 bases; bases outside gene matches: 13. The CDR3 runs 18 residues. The germline V gene has CDR1 MDHEN and CDR2 SYDVKM. The DNA for the CDR3 is TGTGCCAGCAGTTTACCCGGGACTAGCGTCAGGGAGGGCTACGAGCAGTACTTC. Translating it yields CASSLPGTSVREGYEQYF.